This record concerns one TCR beta chain sequence. The antigen is not known. The sample is drawn from a study of T cell responses to AZD1222 COVID-19 vaccine. Study-level findings and limits: Only 5 or 6 people who got AZD1222 tested seropositive at baseline. Donors were mostly white British, more females; clonal diversity possibly underestimated. An increase in Spike-specific TCR breadth and depth was observed after two AZD1222 doses.

This CDR3 spans 13 amino acids. The germline V gene has CDR1 SQVTM and CDR2 ANQGSEA. The V and J ends lost 7 bases and 3 bases, in that order; junction bases with no gene match: 6. Sequenced by immunoSEQ multiplex PCR; TCRdb stores in-frame clones only, minus some. The profile shows around 150,000 clones, approximately 90% of them singletons. The gene calls are TRBV29-1 and TRBJ1-3; 7 bases line up with TRBD1. The sample here was peripheral blood, taken on day 0 of AZD1222 vaccination. The receptor's source is an adult in good health. The CDR3 DNA is TGCAGCGCCGACAGGGAAGGTGGAAACACCATATATTTT. It codes for CSADREGGNTIYF.